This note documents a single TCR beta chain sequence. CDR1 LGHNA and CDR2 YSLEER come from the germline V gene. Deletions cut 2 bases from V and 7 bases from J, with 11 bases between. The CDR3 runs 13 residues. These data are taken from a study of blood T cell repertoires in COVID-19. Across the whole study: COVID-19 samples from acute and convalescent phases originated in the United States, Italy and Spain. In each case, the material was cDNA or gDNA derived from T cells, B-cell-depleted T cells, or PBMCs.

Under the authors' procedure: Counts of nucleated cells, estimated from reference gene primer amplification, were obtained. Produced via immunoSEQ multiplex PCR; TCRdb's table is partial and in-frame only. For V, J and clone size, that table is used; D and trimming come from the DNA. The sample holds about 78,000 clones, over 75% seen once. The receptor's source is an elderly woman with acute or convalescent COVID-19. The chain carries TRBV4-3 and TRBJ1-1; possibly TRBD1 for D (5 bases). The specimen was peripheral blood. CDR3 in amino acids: CASSQWGDLEAFF. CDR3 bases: TGCGCCAGCAGCCAATGGGGGGACCTTGAAGCTTTCTTT.